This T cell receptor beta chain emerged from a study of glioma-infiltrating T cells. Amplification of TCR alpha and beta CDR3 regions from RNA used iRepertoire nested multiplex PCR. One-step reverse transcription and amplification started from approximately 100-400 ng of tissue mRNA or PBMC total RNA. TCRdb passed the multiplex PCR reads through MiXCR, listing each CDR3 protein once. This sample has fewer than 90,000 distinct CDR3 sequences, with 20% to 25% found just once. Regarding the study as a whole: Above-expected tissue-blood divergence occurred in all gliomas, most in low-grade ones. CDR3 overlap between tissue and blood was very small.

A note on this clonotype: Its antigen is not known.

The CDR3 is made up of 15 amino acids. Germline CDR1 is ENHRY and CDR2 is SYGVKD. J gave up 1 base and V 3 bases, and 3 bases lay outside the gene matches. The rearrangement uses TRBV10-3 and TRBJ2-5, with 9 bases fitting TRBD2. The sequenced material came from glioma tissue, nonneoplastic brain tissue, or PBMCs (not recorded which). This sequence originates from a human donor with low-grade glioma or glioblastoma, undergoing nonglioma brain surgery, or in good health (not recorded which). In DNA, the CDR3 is TGTGCCATCAGTGACCCTAGCGGGGCCCAAGAGACCCAGTACTTC. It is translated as CAISDPSGAQETQYF.